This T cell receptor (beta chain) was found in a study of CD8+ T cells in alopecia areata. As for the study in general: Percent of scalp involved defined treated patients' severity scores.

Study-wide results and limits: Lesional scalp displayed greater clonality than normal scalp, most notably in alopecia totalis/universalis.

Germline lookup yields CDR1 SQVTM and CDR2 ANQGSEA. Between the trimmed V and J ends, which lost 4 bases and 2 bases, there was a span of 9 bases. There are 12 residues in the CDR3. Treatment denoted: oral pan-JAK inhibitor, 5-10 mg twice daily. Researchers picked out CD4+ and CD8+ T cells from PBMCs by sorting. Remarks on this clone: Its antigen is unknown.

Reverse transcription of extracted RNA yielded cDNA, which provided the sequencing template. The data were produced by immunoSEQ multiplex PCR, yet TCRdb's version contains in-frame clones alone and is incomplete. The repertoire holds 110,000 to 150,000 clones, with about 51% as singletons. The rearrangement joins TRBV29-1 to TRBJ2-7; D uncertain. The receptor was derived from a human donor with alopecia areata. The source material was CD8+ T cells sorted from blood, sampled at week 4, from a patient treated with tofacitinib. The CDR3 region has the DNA TGCAGCGTTGGTTGGACCCCCTACGAGCAGTACTTC. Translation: CSVGWTPYEQYF.